The clone carrying this TCR beta chain was recorded only once. It was during active infection that Seattle patients were enrolled and then longitudinally followed. The germline V gene encodes CDR1 GTSNPN and CDR2 SVGIG (reference sequence). V gave up 4 bases and J gave up 0 bases, with 15 bases separating them. There are 15 residues in the CDR3. Original data processing: For nucleated cells, counts were estimated from reference gene primer amplification. The repertoire was sequenced with immunoSEQ multiplex PCR; TCRdb's copy has only in-frame clones and lacks some. V and J calls and clone size are given by that table; D and trimming were obtained from the DNA. Among about 180,000 clones, under 85% were seen once, and the ten largest hold more than 7.5%. These data come from a study of blood T cell repertoires in COVID-19. Overall study context: Researchers got acute and convalescent COVID-19 samples from the United States, Italy and Spain. PBMCs, B-cell-depleted T cells, or T cells were the source of the cDNA or gDNA that made up the material.

V gene TRBV30 combines with J gene TRBJ1-1; D not resolved. Sequences were obtained from peripheral blood. The TCR sequence derives from a woman in her 70s with COVID-19, enrolled during active disease. Here the CDR3 DNA reads TGTGCCTGGACGATCGTTAGTTCCATGAACACTGAAGCTTTCTTT. Its translation is CAWTIVSSMNTEAFF.